This TCR beta chain comes out of a study of T cell clonality in common variable immunodeficiency. General study points: Fewer deletions and N-nucleotide insertions were reportedly seen in common variable immunodeficiency TCR beta sequences.

The germline V gene has CDR1 LNHDA and CDR2 SQIVND (reference sequence). Trimming cost V 8 bases and J 1 base, with 14 bases left between them. The length of the CDR3 is 14 residues. At least ten counts were recorded for this clone. Antigen unknown. The sequence runs out 3 residues before the end of the CDR3; the remainder is reconstructed from the germline J gene. Sequencing was performed with immunoSEQ multiplex PCR; in TCRdb, only in-frame clones are kept and a portion is missing. The data show 25,000 to 35,000 clones, with none appearing a single time. The chain couples TRBV19 to TRBJ1-1, with a weak D call TRBD1 (5 bases). The sequence was obtained from a human donor with common variable immunodeficiency. Specimen: peripheral blood mononuclear cells. Here the CDR3 reads CASAHRTSNTEAFF. The CDR3 bases that were read are TGTGCCAGTGCCCATCGGACATCGAACACTGAA.